One and the same sample provided the 11 T cell receptor beta chains below, sequenced in a study of monozygotic twins with inflammatory bowel disease. With the 5' RACE reads reprocessed, TCRdb shows one record per CDR3 protein and no DNA. The table lists roughly 170,000 distinct CDR3 sequences, with approximately 7.4% in the top ten. Source material: blood. Receptors were obtained from a human donor with ulcerative colitis or Crohn's disease, or a healthy co-twin of an affected twin (not recorded which).

The rearrangement uses TRBV10-2 and TRBJ2-7. The germline gives CDR1 WSHSY, CDR2 SAAADI. This CDR3 is built from 12 residues. The CDR3 here is CASSEVRREQYF.

The chain has TRBV18 and TRBJ2-7. This CDR3 is built from 13 residues. CDR1 is KGHSH, CDR2 LQKENI, per germline. The CDR3 loop is CASSPPTSYEQYF. The full variable domain, completed using reference TRBV18 and TRBJ2-7, is NAGVMQNPRHLVRRRGQEARLRCSPMKGHSHVYWYRQLPEEGLKFMVYLQKENIIDESGMPKERFSAEFPKEGPSILRIQQVVRGDSAAYFCASSPPTSYEQYFGPGTRLTVT.

J is TRBJ2-5 and V is TRBV11-2; lacking DNA, the TRBD1 call made by TCRdb goes unchecked. Looked up from germline, CDR1 is SGHAT and CDR2 is FQNNGV. The CDR3 loop spans 15 amino acids. CDR3 loop: CASSLGTGIQETQYF.

The chain recombines TRBV18 with TRBJ1-5. CDR3 length: 16 amino acids. The germline CDR1 and CDR2 sequences are KGHSH and LQKENI. This CDR3 reads CASSPASGAHNQPQHF.

The CDR3 here is CASSLATTSRRETQYF. This chain connects TRBV5-1 to TRBJ2-5; TCRdb reports TRBD2, a call that lacks DNA to check it against. Germline CDR1 is SGHRS and CDR2 is YFSETQ. CDR3 size: 16 residues.

The chain joins TRBV5-1 to TRBJ1-4. Germline lookup yields CDR1 SGHRS and CDR2 YFSETQ. The CDR3 is 15 residues long. CDR3 in amino acids: CASSLAQATNEKLFF.

J is TRBJ1-3 and V is TRBV5-1. CDR1 is SGHRS, CDR2 YFSETQ, per germline. CDR3 length: 15 amino acids. CDR3 sequence: CASSLDGPSGNTIYF.

This chain joins TRBV5-4 and TRBJ2-7; checking the TCRdb D call of TRBD2 is not possible without DNA. CDR3 size: 13 residues. The germline V gene has CDR1 SGHNT and CDR2 YYREEE (reference sequence). CDR3 region: CASSLGLVYEQYF. Variable domain in full (rest from reference TRBV5-4 and TRBJ2-7): ETGVTQSPTHLIKTRGQQVTLRCSSQSGHNTVSWYQQALGQGPQFIFQYYREEENGRGNFPPRFSGLQFPNYSSELNVNALELDDSALYLCASSLGLVYEQYFGPGTRLTVT.

The gene calls are TRBV5-1 and TRBJ2-7; no DNA is available, so the TRBD2 call from TCRdb remains unchecked. Per germline, CDR1 SGHRS and CDR2 YFSETQ. The CDR3 length is 15 residues. The CDR3 is CASSALPDSLYEQYF.

The chain couples TRBV27 to TRBJ1-1; TCRdb calls TRBD1, which cannot be checked without DNA. This CDR3 has 15 residues. Per germline, CDR1 MNHEY and CDR2 SMNVEV (reference sequence). The CDR3 spells CASSLDGGLNTEAFF.

The rearrangement joins TRBV6-5 to TRBJ2-7; absent DNA, TCRdb's TRBD1 call cannot be checked. Germline assignment: CDR1 MNHEY and CDR2 SVGAGI. There are 15 residues in the CDR3. CDR3: CASSRGQGSSYEQYF.